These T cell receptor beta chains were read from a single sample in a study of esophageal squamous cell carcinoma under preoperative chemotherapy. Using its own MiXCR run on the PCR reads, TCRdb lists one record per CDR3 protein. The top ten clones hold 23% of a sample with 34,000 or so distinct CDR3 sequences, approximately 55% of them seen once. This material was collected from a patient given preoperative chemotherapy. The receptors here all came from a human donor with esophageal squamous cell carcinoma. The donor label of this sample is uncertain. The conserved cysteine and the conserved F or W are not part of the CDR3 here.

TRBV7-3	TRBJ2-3	ASSVGLGRRDQDTQY
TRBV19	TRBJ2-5	ASSRGGSETQY
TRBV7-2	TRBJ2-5	ASSWTETQY
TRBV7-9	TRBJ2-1	ASSSRAGTGINEQF
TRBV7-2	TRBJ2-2	ASSLGAEAVRTDELY
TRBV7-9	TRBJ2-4	ASSEVSGTGRGATDTQY
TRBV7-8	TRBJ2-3	ASSNLARGAEDMQY
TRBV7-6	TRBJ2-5	ASSPDRSQGEQY
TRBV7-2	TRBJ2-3	ASSLDGPAGWAKDIQY
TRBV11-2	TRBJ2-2	ASNSWGGAGELF
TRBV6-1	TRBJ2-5	ASNAGRVQETQY
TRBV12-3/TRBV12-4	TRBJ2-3	ASSRPAGGRATDMQY
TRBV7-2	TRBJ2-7	ASSLDPGFGNEQY
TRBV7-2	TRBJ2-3	ASCVVPGGRGTDTQY
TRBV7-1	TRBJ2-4	ASGAGGGAKDTQY
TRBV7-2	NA	ASSQRGQGTSGSETQY
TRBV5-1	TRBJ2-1	ASSFNGQGADNEQF